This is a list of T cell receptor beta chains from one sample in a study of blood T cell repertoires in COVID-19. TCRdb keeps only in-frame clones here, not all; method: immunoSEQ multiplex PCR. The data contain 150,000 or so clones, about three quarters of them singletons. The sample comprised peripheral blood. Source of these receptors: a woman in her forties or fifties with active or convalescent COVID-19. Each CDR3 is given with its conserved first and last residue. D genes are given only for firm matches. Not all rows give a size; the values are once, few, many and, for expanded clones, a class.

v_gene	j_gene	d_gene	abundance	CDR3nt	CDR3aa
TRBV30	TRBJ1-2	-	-	TGTGCCTGGAGTATTGCCGCCCTAATCTATGGCTACACCTTC	CAWSIAALIYGYTF
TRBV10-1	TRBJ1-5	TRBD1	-	TGCGCCATCGGAGTGGACAGGGGGGGACGGCCCCAGCATTTT	CAIGVDRGGRPQHF
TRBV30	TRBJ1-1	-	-	TGTGCCTGGAGACGGCATACAGGGAGGGGCACTGAAGCTTTCTTT	CAWRRHTGRGTEAFF
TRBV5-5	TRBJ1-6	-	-	TGTGCCAGCAGCGGCGGGACTATTTATAATTCACCCCTCCACTTT	CASSGGTIYNSPLHF
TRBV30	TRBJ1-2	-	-	TGTGCCCGTGGGGGGACTTTCTATGGCTACACCTTC	CARGGTFYGYTF
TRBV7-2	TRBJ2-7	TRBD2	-	TGTGCCAGCAGCTTAGTCCTAGCGGGCCTCTACGAGCAGTACTTC	CASSLVLAGLYEQYF
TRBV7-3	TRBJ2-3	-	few	TGTGCCAGCAGCTTAGCCCCTAGTACAGATACGCAGTATTTT	CASSLAPSTDTQYF
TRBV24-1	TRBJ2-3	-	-	TGTGCCACCAGTGATCCTGGGGCAGGGGCGAGGGATACGCAGTATTTT	CATSDPGAGARDTQYF
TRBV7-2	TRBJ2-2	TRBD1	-	TGTGCCAGCAGCTATGCCGGGACAGGGGCCACCGGGGAGCTGTTTTTT	CASSYAGTGATGELFF
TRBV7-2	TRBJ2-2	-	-	TGTGCCAGCAGCTTAGGGCAGACCGGGGAGCTGTTTTTT	CASSLGQTGELFF
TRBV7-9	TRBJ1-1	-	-	TGTGCCAGCAGCTCGTACAGCGGGGGGATGAACACTGAAGCTTTCTTT	CASSSYSGGMNTEAFF
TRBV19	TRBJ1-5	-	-	TGTGCCAGTAGTATGAAAAGGTCCTCTTGGAGTAGCAATCAGCCCCAGCATTTT	CASSMKRSSWSSNQPQHF
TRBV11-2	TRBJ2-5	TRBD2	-	TGTGCCAGCAGCTTAGATGGAGCCGGGACTAGCGGGGGGACCCAAGAGACCCAGTACTTC	CASSLDGAGTSGGTQETQYF
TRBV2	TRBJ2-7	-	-	TGTGCCAGCAGCCCCCGGACCTGGGGGACACATTCTTACGAGCAGTACTTC	CASSPRTWGTHSYEQYF
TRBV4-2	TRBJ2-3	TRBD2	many	TGTGCCAGCAGCCCCTCTGGGACTAGCCCGAGAGATACGCAGTATTTT	CASSPSGTSPRDTQYF
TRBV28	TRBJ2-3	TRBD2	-	TGTGCCAGCAGTCCTCTAGCGGGAGCGGCAGATACGCAGTATTTT	CASSPLAGAADTQYF
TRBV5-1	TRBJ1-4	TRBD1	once	TGCGCCAGCCGGGACAGAGGCTCGATTAATGAAAAACTGTTTTTT	CASRDRGSINEKLFF
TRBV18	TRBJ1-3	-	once	TGTGCCAGCTCACCAGTGCAGTCCAGGGAAAACACCATATATTTT	CASSPVQSRENTIYF
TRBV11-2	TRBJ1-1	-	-	TGTGCCAGCAGCTTAAGGACACGGACTGAAGCTTTCTTT	CASSLRTRTEAFF
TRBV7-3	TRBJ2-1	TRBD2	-	TGTGCCAGCAGCCTAGGGACTAGCGGGGGGGCTGTTGAGCAGTTCTTC	CASSLGTSGGAVEQFF
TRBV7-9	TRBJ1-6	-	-	TGTGCCAGCAGCGGAGTGGGAGGATCACCCCTCCACTTT	CASSGVGGSPLHF
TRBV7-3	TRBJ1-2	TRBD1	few	TGTGCCAGCAGCTTAACGTGGACAGGGTCCAGCTACACCTTC	CASSLTWTGSSYTF
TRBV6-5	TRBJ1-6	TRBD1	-	TGTGCCAGCAGAGAGACAGGGGGCGATTCACCCCTCCACTTT	CASRETGGDSPLHF
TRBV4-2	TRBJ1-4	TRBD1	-	TGTGCCAGCAGCCAAGAAGTACAGGGGGTATACGAAAAACTGTTTTTT	CASSQEVQGVYEKLFF
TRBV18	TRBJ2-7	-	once	TGTGCCAGCTCATCCCGACTCCAGGGCTTTTCCTACGAGCAGTACTTC	CASSSRLQGFSYEQYF
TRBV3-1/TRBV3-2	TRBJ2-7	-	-	TGTGCCAGCAGCCAAGATGCAGCGGGCGAGCAGTACTTC	CASSQDAAGEQYF
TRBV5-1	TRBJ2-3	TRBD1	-	TGCGCCAGCAGCTTGCAGGGGGCGCTTACAGATACGCAGTATTTT	CASSLQGALTDTQYF
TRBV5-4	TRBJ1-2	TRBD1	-	TGTGCCAGCAGCCAGACAGGGGGCCAACATGGCTACACCTTC	CASSQTGGQHGYTF
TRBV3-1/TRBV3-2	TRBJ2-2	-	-	TGTGCCAGCAGCCACTCAGGGTTCACCGGGGAGCTGTTTTTT	CASSHSGFTGELFF
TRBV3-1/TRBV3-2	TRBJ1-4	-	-	TGTGCCAGCAGCCCGGGGGTAACTAATGAAAAACTGTTTTTT	CASSPGVTNEKLFF
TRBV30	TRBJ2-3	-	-	TGTGCCTGGAGTGCAGGTATAGCGGAGAGCACAGATACGCAGTATTTT	CAWSAGIAESTDTQYF
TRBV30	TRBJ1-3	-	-	TGTGCCTGGAGTGTACCGGTGAGCTCTGGAAACACCATATATTTT	CAWSVPVSSGNTIYF
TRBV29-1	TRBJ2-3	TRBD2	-	TGCAGCGTTGAGCCTAGCGGGTCCAGCAGAGATACGCAGTATTTT	CSVEPSGSSRDTQYF
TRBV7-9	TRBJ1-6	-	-	TGTGCCAGCAGCCCAGACAGGTCCGGGGATTCACCCCTCCACTTT	CASSPDRSGDSPLHF
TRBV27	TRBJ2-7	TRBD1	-	TGTGCCAGCAGTTTGGACAGGTATACCTACGAGCAGTACTTC	CASSLDRYTYEQYF
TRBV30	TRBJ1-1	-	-	TGTGCCTGGAGTGTATGGGGAGTCGGAGCTTTCTTT	CAWSVWGVGAFF
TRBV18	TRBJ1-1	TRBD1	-	TGTGCCAGCTCACCACATTCAGGGGGCAACACTGAAGCTTTCTTT	CASSPHSGGNTEAFF
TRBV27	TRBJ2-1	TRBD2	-	TGTGCCAGCAGTTTATTTTCTAGCGGGTATGAGCAGTTCTTC	CASSLFSSGYEQFF
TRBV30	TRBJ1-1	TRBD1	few	TGTGCCTGGAGTCCTACAGACAGGGGGCGGAGGGCTTTCTTT	CAWSPTDRGRRAFF
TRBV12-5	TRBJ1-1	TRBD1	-	TGTGCTAGTGGTTTGCCGCGACAGGGGAACACTGAAGCTTTCTTT	CASGLPRQGNTEAFF
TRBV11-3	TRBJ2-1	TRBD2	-	TGTGCCAGCAGCTTAGGAGCCTTCTCGCGGGGGATACTCAATGAGCAGTTCTTC	CASSLGAFSRGILNEQFF
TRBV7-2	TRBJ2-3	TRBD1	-	TGTGCCAGCAGCCCGAGGGGACAGGTTAGCACAGATACGCAGTATTTT	CASSPRGQVSTDTQYF
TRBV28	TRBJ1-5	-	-	TGTGCGAGCGGGCGCAATCAGCCCCAGCATTTT	CASGRNQPQHF
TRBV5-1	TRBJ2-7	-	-	TGCGCCAGCAGCTTACAGGGTACAACAAGCTCCTACGAGCAGTACTTC	CASSLQGTTSSYEQYF
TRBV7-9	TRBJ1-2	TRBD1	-	TGTGCCAGCAGCTCAGGAAGGACAGGGCGAGACTATGGCTACACCTTC	CASSSGRTGRDYGYTF
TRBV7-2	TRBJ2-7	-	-	TGTGCCAGCTTGAAGGGCGGGACAGCCTACGAGCAGTACTTC	CASLKGGTAYEQYF
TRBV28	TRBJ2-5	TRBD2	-	TGTGCCAGCAGTGACCGGAGACTAGCGGGAGTGGGGACCCAGTACTTC	CASSDRRLAGVGTQYF
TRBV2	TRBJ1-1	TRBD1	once	TGTGCCAGTACGCGACAGGGCAACGGGAACTACAAAGCTTTCTTT	CASTRQGNGNYKAFF
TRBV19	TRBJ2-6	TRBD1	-	TGTGCCAGTAGTATTACAGGGGTCTCTGGGGCCAACGTCCTGACTTTC	CASSITGVSGANVLTF